This entry is about one T cell receptor (beta chain). This clone was picked up one time. Its recognized antigen is unknown. No much larger clonotype is one base removed from it; base qualities were not supplied. The cysteine opens and the phenylalanine closes a CDR3 of 14 amino acids. The entry retains the CDR3 DNA only, 42 bases that are in frame from base 1. V ends up 2 bases short and J 7 bases short, with an unmatched junction base count of 4. CDR1 and CDR2 (MNHEY, SVGAGI) derive from the germline V gene. The immunoSEQ Assay, a bias-controlled multiplex PCR, was used to amplify TCRbeta CDR3 regions from genomic DNA. The study's processing was this. The number of nucleated cells in each sample was estimated by amplification of reference gene primers within the assay. To quantify the absolute abundance of each unique TCRbeta CDR3 rearrangement, sequence reads were collapsed and filtered. For each sample, productive Simpson clonality was calculated as the square root of Simpson's diversity index across productive rearrangements. TCRdb took over this immuneACCESS table, retaining in-frame rearrangements with V and J assigned. Such tables are incomplete; in checked studies, under half of the missing clones stem from an unresolved V gene, and the remainder is unexplained. From that table come the V and J calls and clone size; the DNA was used to work out D and trimming. The sample contains about 220,000 clones, around 87% of them found a single time. Roughly 3% of the sample is taken by the ten largest.

Participants in the prospective study were aged about 18 to 95 years, lived in 20 to 30 United States geographic areas, and enrolled through a virtual design. In the prospective study, participants were assigned to cohorts based on the clinical history participants reported in a screening survey and a study questionnaire. In the prospective study, mobile phlebotomists collected whole blood, serum and a nasopharyngeal or oropharyngeal swab from each participant. Additional blood draws and questionnaires over an approximately two-month period could optionally be provided by prospective study participants. Prospective study blood samples were shipped either frozen or at room temperature before DNA extraction. The record originates from a study of blood T cell repertoires in COVID-19 (TCRdb year 2020). Some background on the complete study: The collaborator samples originated in the United States, Italy and Spain and spanned the acute and convalescent phases of COVID-19. The repertoires were released in a freely available public database intended as a resource for research on the immune response to SARS-CoV-2. The samples were drawn from the first 160 participants of the ongoing ImmuneRACE study and from more than 1,000 subjects provided by 6 global collaborators. Where available, HLA class I and class II types were obtained from metadata supplied by the sample provider rather than from assay-based typing. The sample metadata nearly always contained a de-identified subject ID, COVID-19 status, age in years and sex. The prospective study material was composed of cDNA or gDNA derived from T cells, B-cell-depleted T cells, or PBMCs. Subjects who had been exposed to COVID-19, were actively infected with it, or had recovered from it provided the deeply sampled blood TCRbeta repertoires that made up the dataset. General findings and caveats noted by the study authors: Clinical and demographic metadata were provided uncurated, with the amount varying by source and participant.

Sequencing was carried out using PBMCs or T cells enriched from blood (not recorded which). The clonotype originates from a woman between 18 and 29 years old in a cohort exposed to, infected with or recovered from COVID-19 (not recorded which). This chain is built from TRBV6-5 and TRBJ2-7; the junction holds 11 bases that match TRBD2. The DNA sequence is as follows: TGTGCCAGCAGTTACCTTAGCGGGGGGGGTGAGCAGTACTTC. Translated, this is CASSYLSGGGEQYF.